This paragraph reports one T cell receptor beta chain. Its antigen is not identified. DNA was extracted from unsorted cell suspensions stored frozen. This CDR3 contains 16 residues. Germline loops: CDR1 SEHNR, CDR2 FQNEAQ (reference sequence). Trimming took 8 bases from V and 0 from J; bases not matched to a gene: 10. The data were taken from a study of immune cell composition in non-small cell lung cancer. Sequencing used immunoSEQ multiplex PCR; TCRdb keeps in-frame clones, though not all of them. The sample contains fewer than 3,000 clones, 65% to 75% of which appear only once. Points from the study as a whole: About four fifths of squamous and 33% of adenocarcinoma cases had tumour-associated clones >0.5%.

This chain joins TRBV7-9 and TRBJ2-1; 7 bases align to TRBD1. The receptor was isolated from a human donor with non-small cell lung cancer. Specimen: lung tumor tissue. The CDR3 DNA is TGTGCCAGCCGGTTACGAGGGGACAGCTCCTACAATGAGCAGTTCTTC. It specifies CASRLRGDSSYNEQFF.